The 9 T cell receptor beta chains listed next were all sequenced from one sample in a study of blood T cell repertoires in COVID-19. Only in-frame clones appear in the TCRdb table, and some are missing; sequencing was by immunoSEQ multiplex PCR. The sample gives under 150,000 clones, roughly 84% of which show up once; roughly 4% is in the top ten. Sample: PBMCs or T cells enriched from blood (not recorded which). The receptor set was obtained from a man aged 50 or older in a cohort exposed to, infected with or recovered from COVID-19 (not recorded which).

This sequence joins TRBV5-1 and TRBJ2-7, with TRBD2 identical over 8 bases. J lost 0 bases, V lost 0 bases, and 5 bases had no gene match. CDR3 size: 16 residues. Germline V gene lookup returns CDR1 SGHRS and CDR2 YFSETQ. CDR3 sequence reads: CASSLALAASSYEQYF. The DNA for the CDR3 is TGCGCCAGCAGCTTGGCACTAGCGGCTAGCTCCTACGAGCAGTACTTC.

This sequence joins TRBV30 and TRBJ2-1; 9 bases are a match to TRBD2. This CDR3 region has 17 residues. Germline CDR1 reads GTSNPN; CDR2 reads SVGIG (reference sequence). The V segment lost 1 base and the J segment 8 bases; nucleotides outside the gene matches: 15. The CDR3 reads CAWSDLMEAGGLHEQFF. CDR3 DNA sequence: TGTGCCTGGAGTGACCTTATGGAGGCGGGAGGGCTACATGAGCAGTTCTTC. Full variable domain (missing parts from reference TRBV30 and TRBJ2-1): SQTIHQWPATLVQPVGSPLSLECTVEGTSNPNLYWYRQAAGRGLQLLFYSVGIGQISSEVPQNLSASRPQDRQFILSSKKLLLSDSGFYLCAWSDLMEAGGLHEQFFGPGTRLTVL.

The V call is TRBV3-1 (or the pseudogene TRBV3-2), the J call TRBJ1-3, with D hard to call. Germline CDR1 LGHDT, CDR2 YNNKEL (reference sequence). The CDR3 sequence is 17 residues long. V lost 0 bases and J 0 bases, leaving 12 bases between the germline ends. The CDR3 nucleotides are TGTGCCAGCAGCCAAGATATTTTGGGGAGCTCTGGAAACACCATATATTTT. It codes for CASSQDILGSSGNTIYF.

The J gene is TRBJ2-5, the V gene TRBV12-3 or TRBV12-4; D ambiguous. The V end lost 5 bases, the J end lost 5 bases, and 9 bases lay between the germline ends. The CDR3 loop spans 12 amino acids. CDR3 coding DNA: TGTGCCAGCAGTCCCCAGTTGGAGACCCAGTACTTC. This gives the protein CASSPQLETQYF.

This clone was seen only a few times. The V gene is TRBV12-5, the J gene TRBJ2-2, with TRBD1 identical over 7 bases. Germline V lookup: CDR1 LGHNT, CDR2 FRNRAP. This CDR3 is built from 18 residues. The trim removed 1 base at V and 2 bases at J, leaving 10 bases unmatched. This CDR3 is CASGLGTTGQINTGELFF. DNA of the CDR3: TGTGCTAGTGGTTTGGGGACAACGGGACAGATTAACACCGGGGAGCTGTTTTTT.

The V and J genes are TRBV27 and TRBJ2-5; 11 nucleotides match TRBD2. The CDR3 sequence is 20 residues long. Germline trimming cut 4 bases from V and 0 bases from J; bases unmatched to any gene: 16. The germline gives CDR1 MNHEY, CDR2 SMNVEV (reference sequence). The CDR3 sequence is CASSSPQGTTSGSYQETQYF. Here the CDR3 DNA reads TGTGCCAGCAGTTCCCCCCAGGGCACTACTAGCGGGAGTTACCAAGAGACCCAGTACTTC.

This chain joins TRBV29-1 and TRBJ2-1; D unclear. Between the trimmed V and J ends, which lost 4 bases and 5 bases, there was a span of 6 bases. This CDR3 is built from 11 residues. Germline CDR1 SQVTM, CDR2 ANQGSEA. The CDR3 DNA reads TGCAGCGTTGGGCAGAACAATGAGCAGTTCTTC. It is translated as CSVGQNNEQFF.

The gene calls are TRBV19 and TRBJ1-2, with 10 bases matching TRBD1. The germline gives CDR1 LNHDA, CDR2 SQIVND (reference sequence). The CDR3 spans 16 residues. After removal of 1 base from V and 0 bases from J, the junction contained 2 bases not matched to a gene. CDR3 nucleotide sequence: TGTGCCAGTAGTATAGGGGGGACAGGGGCTAACTATGGCTACACCTTC. Protein: CASSIGGTGANYGYTF.

This sequence joins TRBV28 and TRBJ1-3; D unclear. The CDR3 runs 12 residues. Germline loops: CDR1 MDHEN, CDR2 SYDVKM. The germline V and J ends were trimmed by 3 bases and 4 bases, with 4 bases remaining between them. CDR3 in amino acids: CASSLGGNTIYF. In DNA form, the CDR3 reads TGTGCCAGCAGTTTGGGCGGAAACACCATATATTTT.